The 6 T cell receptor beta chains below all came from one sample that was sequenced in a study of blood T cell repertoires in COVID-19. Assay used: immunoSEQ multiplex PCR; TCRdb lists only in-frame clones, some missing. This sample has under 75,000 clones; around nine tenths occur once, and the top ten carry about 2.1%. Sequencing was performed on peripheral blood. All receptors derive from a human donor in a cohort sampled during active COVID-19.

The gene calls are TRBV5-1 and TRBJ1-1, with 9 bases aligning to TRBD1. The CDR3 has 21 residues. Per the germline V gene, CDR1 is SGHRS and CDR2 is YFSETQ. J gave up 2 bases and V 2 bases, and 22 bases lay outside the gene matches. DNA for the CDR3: TGCGCCAGCAGCTTCTCCCCCCGCCTACAGGGGGCCGGCTCAGATAACACTGAAGCTTTCTTT. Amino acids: CASSFSPRLQGAGSDNTEAFF.

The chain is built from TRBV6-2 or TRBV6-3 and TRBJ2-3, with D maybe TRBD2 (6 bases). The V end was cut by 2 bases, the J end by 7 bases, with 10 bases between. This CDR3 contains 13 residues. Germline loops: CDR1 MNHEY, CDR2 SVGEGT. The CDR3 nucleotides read TGTGCCAGCAGTTACCCCGGGGGTAATACGCAGTATTTT. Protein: CASSYPGGNTQYF.

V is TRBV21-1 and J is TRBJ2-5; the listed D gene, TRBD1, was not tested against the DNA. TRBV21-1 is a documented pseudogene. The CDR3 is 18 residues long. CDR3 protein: CASNSPPPGQLFQETQYF. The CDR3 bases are TGTGCCAGCAACAGCCCCCCCCCGGGACAGCTATTTCAAGAGACCCAGTACTTC.

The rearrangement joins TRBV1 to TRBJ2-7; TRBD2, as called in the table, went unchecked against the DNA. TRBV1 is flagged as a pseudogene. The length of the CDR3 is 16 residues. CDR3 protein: CTSSQDSSKTTYEQYF. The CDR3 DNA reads TGCACCAGCAGCCAAGATAGCAGTAAAACAACCTACGAGCAGTACTTC.

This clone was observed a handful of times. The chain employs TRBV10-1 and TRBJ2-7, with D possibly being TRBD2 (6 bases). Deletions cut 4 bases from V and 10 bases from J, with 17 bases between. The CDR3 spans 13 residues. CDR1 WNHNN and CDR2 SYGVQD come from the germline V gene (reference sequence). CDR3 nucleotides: TGCGCCAGCAGTGTAGAGTTAACGGGAGTCCAGTACTTC. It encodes CASSVELTGVQYF.

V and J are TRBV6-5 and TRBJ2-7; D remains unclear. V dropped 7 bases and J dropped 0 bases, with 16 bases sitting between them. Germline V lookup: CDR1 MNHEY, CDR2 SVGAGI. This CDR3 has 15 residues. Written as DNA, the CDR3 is TGTGCCAGCATCGCCGAACGAGCCCTCTCCTACGAGCAGTACTTC. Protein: CASIAERALSYEQYF.